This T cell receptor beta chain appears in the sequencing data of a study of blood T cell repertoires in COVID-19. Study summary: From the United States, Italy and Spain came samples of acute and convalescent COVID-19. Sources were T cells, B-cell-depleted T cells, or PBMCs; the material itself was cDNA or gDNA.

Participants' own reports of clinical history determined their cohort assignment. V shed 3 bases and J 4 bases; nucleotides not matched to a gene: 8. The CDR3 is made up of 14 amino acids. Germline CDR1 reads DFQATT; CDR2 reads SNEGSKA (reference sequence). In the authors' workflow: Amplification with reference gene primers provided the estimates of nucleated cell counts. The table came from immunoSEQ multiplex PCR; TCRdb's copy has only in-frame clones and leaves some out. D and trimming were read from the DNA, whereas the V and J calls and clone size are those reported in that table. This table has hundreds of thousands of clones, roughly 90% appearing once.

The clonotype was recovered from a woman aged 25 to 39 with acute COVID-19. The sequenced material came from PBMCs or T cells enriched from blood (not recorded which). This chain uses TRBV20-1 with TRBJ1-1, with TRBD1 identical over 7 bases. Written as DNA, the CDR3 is TGCAGTGCTAGTTCCGGGACAGAATCCACTGAAGCTTTCTTT. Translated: CSASSGTESTEAFF.